The rows below give T cell receptor beta chains drawn from one sample of a study of T cells in Graves' hyperthyroidism and ophthalmopathy. Using its own MiXCR run on the multiplex PCR reads, TCRdb lists one record per CDR3 protein. Of under 350,000 distinct CDR3 sequences detected, around a fifth appear once; the ten largest clones hold roughly 52%. Sequencing input: blood. The receptor source for this set is a woman aged 45-59 years with Graves' hyperthyroidism. CDR3s include the opening cysteine and the closing phenylalanine or tryptophan. The D gene is left open where the match is weak. Size tells how often a clone was seen (once, few, many) or the class of an expanded clone, and some rows leave it out.

V	D	length	J	size	CDR3	DNA
TRBV2	TRBD1	15	TRBJ2-7	.	CASTDRDSELYEQYF	TGTGCCAGCACGGACCGGGACAGCGAGCTCTACGAGCAGTACTTC
TRBV4-2	TRBD2	17	TRBJ2-7	many	CASSQVLLAGGRYEQYF	TGTGCCAGCAGCCAAGTCCTGCTAGCGGGAGGACGTTACGAGCAGTACTTC
TRBV28	TRBD2	15	TRBJ2-5	many	CASSLGGTTRETQYF	TGTGCCAGCAGTTTAGGTGGGACTACTAGGGAGACCCAGTACTTC
TRBV19	TRBD2	14	TRBJ2-1	.	CATQSGISYNEQFF	TGTGCCACCCAAAGCGGGATCTCCTACAATGAGCAGTTCTTC
TRBV28	TRBD1	16	TRBJ1-5	many	CASSLHRGLSNQPQHF	TGTGCCAGCAGTCTTCACAGGGGCCTTAGCAATCAGCCCCAGCATTTT
TRBV30	.	12	TRBJ2-5	many	CARQKNEETQYF	TGTGCGAGACAGAAAAATGAAGAGACCCAGTACTTC
TRBV18	TRBD2	12	TRBJ2-7	.	CASSPRGGQQYF	TGTGCCAGCTCACCACGGGGGGGTCAGCAGTACTTC
TRBV29-1	.	11	TRBJ1-1	many	CSVEGEGSAFF	TGCAGCGTTGAAGGGGAGGGATCAGCTTTCTTT
TRBV12-3/TRBV12-4	.	13	TRBJ1-5	many	CASRKGEGQPQHF	TGTGCCAGCAGGAAGGGGGAGGGTCAGCCCCAGCATTTT
TRBV7-2	.	15	TRBJ1-4	.	CASSSEGTTNEKLFF	TGTGCCAGCAGCTCAGAGGGGACAACTAATGAAAAACTGTTTTTT
TRBV3-1	.	17	TRBJ1-2	many	CASSPFRRTGSGYGYTF	TGTGCCAGCAGCCCTTTCCGACGAACAGGGTCGGGCTATGGCTACACCTTC
TRBV27	TRBD2	16	TRBJ2-3	many	CASSILAGGSTDTQYF	TGTGCCAGCAGTATCCTAGCGGGGGGGAGCACAGATACGCAGTATTTT
TRBV27	TRBD1	15	TRBJ2-7	many	CASSSVRDRAHEQYF	TGTGCCAGCAGTTCAGTCCGGGACAGGGCCCACGAGCAGTACTTC
TRBV20-1	.	13	TRBJ2-5	.	CSAIMGAGETQYF	TGCAGTGCTATAATGGGGGCGGGAGAGACCCAGTACTTC
TRBV7-3	TRBD2	18	TRBJ2-2	once	CASSPIGLAGVGTGELFF	TGTGCCAGCAGCCCCATCGGGCTAGCGGGAGTTGGCACCGGGGAGCTGTTTTTT
TRBV2	TRBD1	13	TRBJ2-3	many	CASNPGQGKTQYF	TGTGCCAGCAACCCGGGACAGGGGAAAACGCAGTATTTT